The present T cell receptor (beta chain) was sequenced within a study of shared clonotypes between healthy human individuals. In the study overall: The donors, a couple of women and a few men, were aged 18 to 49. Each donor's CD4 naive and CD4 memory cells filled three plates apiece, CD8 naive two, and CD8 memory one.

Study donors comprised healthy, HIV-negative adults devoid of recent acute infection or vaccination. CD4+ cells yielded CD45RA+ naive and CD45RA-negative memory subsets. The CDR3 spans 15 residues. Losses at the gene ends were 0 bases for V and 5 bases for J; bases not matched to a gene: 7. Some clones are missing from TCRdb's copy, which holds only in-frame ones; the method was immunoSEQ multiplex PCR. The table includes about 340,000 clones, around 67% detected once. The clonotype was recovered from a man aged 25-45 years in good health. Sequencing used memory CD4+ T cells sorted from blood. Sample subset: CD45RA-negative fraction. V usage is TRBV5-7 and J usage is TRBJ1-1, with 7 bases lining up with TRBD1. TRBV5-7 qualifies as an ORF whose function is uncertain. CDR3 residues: CASSLVEGAVTEAFF. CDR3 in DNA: TGTGCCAGCAGCTTGGTGGAGGGGGCAGTGACTGAAGCTTTCTTT.